The next 13 T cell receptor beta chains were all read from a single sample in a study of control samples from healthy donors and cancer patients. The repertoire was sequenced with immunoSEQ multiplex PCR; TCRdb's copy has only in-frame clones and lacks some. The table lists roughly 70,000 clones, 84% of them singletons. The material sequenced was blood. These receptor sequences come from a man aged 50 or older in good health.

The chain combines TRBV29-1 with TRBJ1-2; 10 positions agree with TRBD1. Trimming took 6 bases from V and 7 from J; bases not matched to a gene: 11. The CDR3 contains 14 residues. The germline CDR1 and CDR2 sequences are SQVTM and ANQGSEA. The CDR3 here is CSVDDGTGEAGYTF. The CDR3 nucleotides are TGCAGCGTGGACGACGGGACAGGGGAGGCTGGCTACACCTTC. The full variable domain, in which reference TRBV29-1 and TRBJ1-2 provide the parts outside the CDR3, is SAVISQKPSRDICQRGTSLTIQCQVDSQVTMMFWYRQQPGQSLTLIATANQGSEATYESGFVIDKFPISRPNLTFSTLTVSNMSPEDSSIYLCSVDDGTGEAGYTFGSGTRLTVV.

The rearrangement links TRBV9 to TRBJ1-3, with a possible D match to TRBD1 (6 bases). There are 15 residues in the CDR3. Germline V gives CDR1 SGDLS, CDR2 YYNGEE. With 4 bases removed from V and 3 bases from J, the gap between germline ends came to 14 bases. The CDR3 DNA sequence: TGTGCCAGCAGCCTACAGGGATCGTTTGGAAACACCATATATTTT. Amino acid sequence: CASSLQGSFGNTIYF.

The chain carries TRBV2 and TRBJ2-3; no definite D call. CDR1 SNHLY and CDR2 FYNNEI come from the germline V gene. CDR3 length: 13 residues. V dropped 1 base and J dropped 6 bases, with 8 bases sitting between them. The CDR3 protein is CASSEGGRDTQYF. DNA of the CDR3: TGTGCCAGCAGTGAAGGGGGAAGGGATACGCAGTATTTT.

V and J are TRBV5-3 and TRBJ1-5; no definite D call. TRBV5-3 is an ORF, with its function uncertain. Trimming removed 2 bases at V and 5 bases at J, with 32 bases between. CDR3 size: 21 residues. CDR3 sequence reads: CARSFRTYDGFGSMGYQPQHF. CDR3 DNA: TGTGCCAGAAGCTTTAGGACTTACGATGGATTTGGATCAATGGGGTATCAGCCCCAGCATTTT.

The CDR3 nucleotides read TGTGCCAGTAGTCGGCGGGGGCAGGGACAGGGTTTCTATGGCTACACCTTC. It is translated as CASSRRGQGQGFYGYTF. This chain joins TRBV19 and TRBJ1-2; TRBD1 agrees at 9 bases. The CDR3 sequence is 17 residues long. Germline V lookup: CDR1 LNHDA, CDR2 SQIVND (reference sequence). V shed 5 bases and J 4 bases; nucleotides not matched to a gene: 14.

The chain combines TRBV5-4 with TRBJ2-7, with D perhaps matching TRBD1 (6 bases). Trimming left V 4 bases short and J 6 bases short, with 17 bases between. Germline V gene lookup returns CDR1 SGHNT and CDR2 YYREEE (reference sequence). The CDR3 is 14 residues long. This CDR3 is CASSPRTELREQYF. The CDR3 DNA is TGTGCCAGCAGCCCCCGGACAGAGTTACGCGAGCAGTACTTC.

V is TRBV30 and J is TRBJ2-5, with D uncertain. V was cut by 2 bases and J by 1 base, with 5 bases left in between. Germline V gives CDR1 GTSNPN, CDR2 SVGIG (reference sequence). This CDR3 is built from 12 residues. CDR3 sequence reads: CAWSFSQETQYF. The CDR3 DNA reads TGTGCCTGGAGTTTCTCCCAAGAGACCCAGTACTTC. The full variable domain, completed using reference TRBV30 and TRBJ2-5, is SQTIHQWPATLVQPVGSPLSLECTVEGTSNPNLYWYRQAAGRGLQLLFYSVGIGQISSEVPQNLSASRPQDRQFILSSKKLLLSDSGFYLCAWSFSQETQYFGPGTRLLVL.

The V gene is TRBV5-4, the J gene TRBJ1-2; D is perhaps TRBD1 (6 bases). In germline, CDR1 is SGHNT, CDR2 YYREEE (reference sequence). Trimming took 5 bases from V and 8 from J, leaving 16 bases between them. The CDR3 extends over 13 amino acids. The CDR3 protein is CASSPRGREGYTF. The CDR3 coding sequence is TGTGCCAGCAGTCCCAGGGGAAGGGAGGGCTACACCTTC. Together with reference TRBV5-4 and TRBJ1-2, the CDR3 gives the full variable domain: ETGVTQSPTHLIKTRGQQVTLRCSSQSGHNTVSWYQQALGQGPQFIFQYYREEENGRGNFPPRFSGLQFPNYSSELNVNALELDDSALYLCASSPRGREGYTFGSGTRLTVV.

The rearrangement uses TRBV6-5 and TRBJ1-2; D uncertain. The V end was cut by 5 bases, the J end by 6 bases, with 13 bases between. The CDR3 length is 13 residues. Germline V gene sequence: CDR1 MNHEY, CDR2 SVGAGI. The CDR3 nucleotides read TGTGCCAGCAGTCGTCTGGCAGAGCATGGCTACACCTTC. This gives the protein CASSRLAEHGYTF.

The rearrangement uses TRBV28 and TRBJ1-2; perhaps TRBD1 as D (5 bases). CDR3 length: 16 amino acids. Germline CDR1 reads MDHEN; CDR2 reads SYDVKM. The ends were cut back, 8 bases at V and 11 bases at J, with 30 bases in the middle. The chain's CDR3 is CASSQPPTGNRIQYTF. DNA for the CDR3: TGTGCCAGCTCTCAACCCCCTACAGGCAACAGGATTCAGTACACCTTC.

The chain combines TRBV24-1 with TRBJ2-3, with D possibly matching TRBD1 (6 bases). The V and J ends lost 5 bases and 14 bases respectively, with 16 bases between them. This CDR3 has 12 residues. Germline CDR1 and CDR2: KGHDR and SFDVKD. The CDR3 here is CATSGLRGPPYF. DNA of the CDR3: TGTGCCACCAGTGGTCTCAGGGGCCCACCGTATTTT.

V and J are TRBV10-3 and TRBJ2-2; 13 bases are shared with TRBD2. Germline CDR1 is ENHRY and CDR2 is SYGVKD. The CDR3 length is 15 residues. V gave up 11 bases and J gave up 4 bases; unmatched junction bases: 7. The CDR3 loop is CASQGLAGLTGELFF. Here the CDR3 DNA reads TGTGCCTCCCAGGGACTAGCGGGACTCACCGGGGAGCTGTTTTTT.

This clone has just a few counts. The V call is TRBV28, the J call TRBJ2-4; D tentatively fits TRBD1 or TRBD2 (5 bases each). Trimming left V 5 bases short and J 7 bases short, with 18 bases between. The CDR3 totals 15 residues. Germline CDR1 MDHEN, CDR2 SYDVKM. CDR3 DNA sequence: TGTGCCAGCAGTCCCTCCATTGATGGGGACAACATTCAGTACTTC. This codes for CASSPSIDGDNIQYF. The full variable domain, rest sourced from reference TRBV28 and TRBJ2-4, is DVKVTQSSRYLVKRTGEKVFLECVQDMDHENMFWYRQDPGLGLRLIYFSYDVKMKEKGDIPEGYSVSREKKERFSLILESASTNQTSMYLCASSPSIDGDNIQYFGAGTRLSVL.